This T cell receptor beta chain is drawn from a study of T cell repertoires in cytomegalovirus infection. Study summary: The public TCR beta signatures pointed to both CMV infection and matching HLA type. Whole-study findings and limits: In two of eight donors, the top clonotype was HLA-C-restricted CMV-specific.

A single record per CDR3 protein comes from TCRdb applying MiXCR to the reads. The sample lists tens of thousands of distinct CDR3 sequences; approximately 22% were seen once. This CDR3 region has 13 residues. The germline V and J ends were trimmed by 5 bases and 4 bases, with 11 bases remaining between them. Ten or more counts support this clonotype. No antigen is known for it. The sequencing input was PBMCs, sequenced either directly or after in vitro stimulation (not recorded which). This TCR was recovered from a human donor in good health (CMV status not recorded). Some clones in this sample may be carry-over from other donors' samples. The gene calls are TRBV12-3 or TRBV12-4 and TRBJ2-5; D not resolved. CDR3: CASSQMRAETQYF. In DNA form, the CDR3 reads TGTGCCAGCAGTCAGATGCGCGCAGAGACCCAGTACTTC.